Listed below are T cell receptor beta chains from one sample, sequenced in a study of blood T cell repertoires in COVID-19. Sequencing used immunoSEQ multiplex PCR; TCRdb keeps in-frame clones, though not all of them. This table has over 60,000 clones, approximately 89% appearing once. Specimen: peripheral blood. The receptor set was obtained from a man aged 80 or over with acute or convalescent COVID-19. The CDR3 runs from the conserved cysteine through the conserved F or W. The D gene is left open where the match is weak. Rows give clone size only sometimes, using once, few, many, or a class for an expanded clone.

D gene	clone size	V gene	J gene	CDR3 length	CDR3 protein
-	few	TRBV5-1	TRBJ2-1	13	CASSADQGNEQFF
-	-	TRBV4-1	TRBJ2-3	18	CASSQAPGTPHFTDTQYF
TRBD1	-	TRBV5-5	TRBJ1-2	14	CASSLLSTGDGYTF
TRBD1	-	TRBV15	TRBJ1-2	13	CATSRATGDGYTF
TRBD1	once	TRBV11-2	TRBJ2-5	13	CASSLGQGGTQYF
-	few	TRBV3-1/TRBV3-2	TRBJ2-7	13	CASSQAQEDEQYF
-	-	TRBV3-1/TRBV3-2	TRBJ1-2	13	CASSRQGNYGYTF
-	-	TRBV19	TRBJ2-1	15	CASSEGAVYYNEQFF
TRBD2	-	TRBV5-4	TRBJ2-1	15	CASSRGGAQDNEQFF
-	-	TRBV4-1	TRBJ1-1	13	CASSQDEGTEAFF
TRBD1	-	TRBV6-1	TRBJ2-7	15	CASSETGTGAYEQYF
-	once	TRBV12-5	TRBJ1-1	13	CACSSRSDTEAFF
-	-	TRBV6-6	TRBJ1-3	16	CASSINQGAAGNTIYF
-	-	TRBV6-5	TRBJ1-4	16	CASSYSGEASGEKLFF
-	-	TRBV7-9	TRBJ1-1	14	CASIPTDTNTEAFF
TRBD1	-	TRBV27	TRBJ2-7	13	CASSFMDRGEQYF